One and the same sample provided the 26 T cell receptor beta chains below, sequenced in a study of blood T cell repertoires in COVID-19. Assay used: immunoSEQ multiplex PCR; TCRdb lists only in-frame clones, some missing. Among some 30,000 clones, 88% were seen once, and the ten largest hold over 11%. The sequenced sample consisted of peripheral blood. All receptors derive from a human donor with active COVID-19. The donor label of this sample is uncertain.

The J gene is TRBJ1-1, the V gene TRBV18, with D uncertain. In germline, CDR1 is KGHSH, CDR2 LQKENI. The CDR3 spans 13 residues. V lost 0 bases and J 11 bases, leaving 13 bases between the germline ends. In DNA form, the CDR3 reads TGTGCCAGCTCACCACCGATGGGGTCGGGGGCTTTCTTT. This encodes CASSPPMGSGAFF.

This clone was recorded once. This CDR3 is CASSTGTGSEQYF. The CDR3 region has the DNA TGTGCCAGCAGCACAGGGACAGGGAGCGAGCAGTACTTC. The rearrangement uses TRBV7-9 and TRBJ2-7; 9 bases are a match to TRBD1. The length of the CDR3 is 13 residues. V trimming: 5 bases; J trimming: 6 bases; junction bases outside the gene matches: 5. Germline loops: CDR1 SEHNR, CDR2 FQNEAQ (reference sequence).

The chain carries TRBV7-6 and TRBJ2-5; 8 bases match TRBD1. Germline CDR1 and CDR2: SGHVS and FNYEAQ. This CDR3 comprises 16 residues. J gave up 6 bases and V 0 bases, and 9 bases lay outside the gene matches. CDR3 bases: TGTGCCAGCAGCTTAGCCTCGGACAGGGCGTTACAGACCCAGTACTTC. It encodes CASSLASDRALQTQYF.

The sample holds one count of this clone. The chain uses TRBV15 and TRBJ1-5, with D perhaps matching TRBD1 (6 bases). Germline V gene data show CDR1 as LNHNV and CDR2 as YYDKDF (reference sequence). The CDR3 is 15 amino acids. Trimming stripped 0 bases from V and 7 bases from J, with 13 bases between. The CDR3 coding sequence is TGTGCCACCAGCAGAGACAGGGGAGCTGAGCAGCCCCAGCATTTT. Translation gives CATSRDRGAEQPQHF.

With respect to this clone: Since no conserved phenylalanine or tryptophan closes the CDR3, a read error is the likely cause. Because the CDR3's place on the DNA is in doubt, the DNA is left out and the CDR3 is given as listed by TCRdb. The V and J genes are TRBV2 and TRBJ2-3; the listed D gene, TRBD2, was not tested against the DNA. In germline, CDR1 is SNHLY, CDR2 FYNNEI. The CDR3 length is 14 residues, termini included. This CDR3 reads CASSEVGVGRGTGL.

The chain carries TRBV18 and TRBJ1-1; D might be TRBD1 (6 bases). Germline V gene data show CDR1 as KGHSH and CDR2 as LQKENI. The CDR3 runs 14 residues. V was cut by 1 base and J by 6 bases, with 12 bases left in between. CDR3 loop: CASSPQTGSAEAFF. The CDR3 DNA sequence: TGTGCCAGCTCACCACAGACAGGATCTGCTGAAGCTTTCTTT.

Written as DNA, the CDR3 is TGCGCCAGCAGCCGCGAACAGGGGGATTCACCCCTCCACTTT. Amino acids: CASSREQGDSPLHF. The V and J genes are TRBV5-1 and TRBJ1-6; 8 bases line up with TRBD1. V was clipped by 4 bases and J by 8 bases; unmatched bases: 5. The CDR3 is made up of 14 amino acids. Looked up from germline, CDR1 is SGHRS and CDR2 is YFSETQ.

The gene calls are TRBV27 and TRBJ1-5; D might be TRBD1 (6 bases). CDR3 length: 16 residues. Trimming took off 5 bases at V and 5 bases at J, with 19 bases between the two ends. Germline values: CDR1 MNHEY, CDR2 SMNVEV (reference sequence). CDR3 sequence (DNA): TGTGCCAGCAGTCCCAGCCGGGGGGCGAGGCATCAGCCCCAGCATTTT. Protein product: CASSPSRGARHQPQHF.

The rearrangement joins TRBV9 to TRBJ2-3; TRBD2 matches at 11 bases. J lost 6 bases, V lost 3 bases, and 12 bases had no gene match. The CDR3 loop spans 17 amino acids. Germline CDR1 is SGDLS and CDR2 is YYNGEE. The DNA of the CDR3 is TGTGCCAGCAGCGCTGGGTCGCTAGCGGGGGGCTCCGATACGCAGTATTTT. Encoded protein: CASSAGSLAGGSDTQYF.

This clone was detected once. The rearrangement links TRBV9 to TRBJ1-1; no reliable D call. CDR3 size: 18 residues. CDR1 is SGDLS and CDR2 is YYNGEE in the germline V gene. Trimming removed 3 bases from V and 4 bases from J, with 25 bases in between. Here the CDR3 reads CASSEGATYGVRATEAFF. The CDR3 DNA is TGTGCCAGCAGCGAGGGTGCTACATATGGGGTGCGGGCCACTGAAGCTTTCTTT.

The CDR3 sequence: CASSSDKSSYNEQFF. The CDR3 bases are TGTGCCAGCAGCTCAGACAAGAGCTCCTACAATGAGCAGTTCTTC. The gene calls are TRBV7-2 and TRBJ2-1; D gene uncertain. Deletions cut 4 bases from V and 0 bases from J, with 10 bases between. The CDR3 contains 15 residues. Germline V CDR1 and CDR2: SGHTA, FQGNSA.

This chain connects TRBV28 to TRBJ1-6, with 7 positions matching TRBD1. J gave up 1 base and V 5 bases, and 11 bases lay outside the gene matches. The germline V gene encodes CDR1 MDHEN and CDR2 SYDVKM. The CDR3 extends over 18 amino acids. As DNA, the CDR3 is TGTGCCAGCAGTGAAATTAAGGCAGGGGGGTCCTATAATTCACCCCTCCACTTT. Translation: CASSEIKAGGSYNSPLHF.

This chain connects TRBV29-1 to TRBJ2-7, with TRBD1 identical over 9 bases. With V trimmed by 3 bases and J by 1 base, 7 bases remained unmatched. CDR1 is SQVTM, CDR2 ANQGSEA, per germline. This CDR3 is built from 15 residues. CDR3 DNA: TGCAGCGTTGACTGGACAGGGGCCGGATCCTACGAGCAGTACTTC. Protein product: CSVDWTGAGSYEQYF.

V gene TRBV18 combines with J gene TRBJ1-5; 7 bases line up with TRBD1. Germline V gene lookup returns CDR1 KGHSH and CDR2 LQKENI. The CDR3 has 15 residues. V lost 3 bases, J lost 2 bases, and 4 bases stayed unmatched. The CDR3 here is CASSPDRVRNQPQHF. DNA for the CDR3: TGTGCCAGCTCACCCGACAGGGTCCGCAATCAGCCCCAGCATTTT.

The V call is TRBV5-4, the J call TRBJ2-5; D perhaps matches TRBD2 (5 bases). There are 14 residues in the CDR3. Trimming stripped 0 bases from V and 5 bases from J, with 11 bases between. Germline V gene data show CDR1 as SGHNT and CDR2 as YYREEE (reference sequence). The CDR3 bases are TGTGCCAGCAGCTTGGCCTCCCGAGGGGAGACCCAGTACTTC. Translating gives CASSLASRGETQYF.

CDR3 DNA: TGTGCCAGCAGGTACAGTCCCACTGAAGCTTTCTTT. It yields the protein CASRYSPTEAFF. V gene TRBV12-3 or TRBV12-4 combines with J gene TRBJ1-1; D gene uncertain. The V gene lost 6 bases and the J gene lost 4 bases, with 9 bases spanning the gap. CDR3 length: 12 residues.

V is TRBV2 and J is TRBJ2-7; no firm D call. The CDR3 runs 15 residues. V lost 7 bases and J 0 bases, leaving 16 bases between the germline ends. Germline loops: CDR1 SNHLY, CDR2 FYNNEI. In DNA form, the CDR3 reads TGTGCCAGCACCGGTCAACGAGGCAGCTCCTACGAGCAGTACTTC. This gives the protein CASTGQRGSSYEQYF. The whole variable domain, filled in from reference TRBV2 and TRBJ2-7, reads EPEVTQTPSHQVTQMGQEVILRCVPISNHLYFYWYRQILGQKVEFLVSFYNNEISEKSEIFDDQFSVERPDGSNFTLKIRSTKLEDSAMYFCASTGQRGSSYEQYFGPGTRLTVT.

The J gene is TRBJ1-1, the V gene TRBV21-1. TRBV21-1 is deemed a pseudogene. The CDR3 consists of 10 residues. The CDR3 DNA sequence: TGTGCCAGCAGCCCTAAGGAAGCTTTCTTT. This translates into CASSPKEAFF.

In this sample, this clone turned up once. The gene calls are TRBV3-1 (or the pseudogene TRBV3-2) and TRBJ2-7; 8 bases map to TRBD1. This CDR3 has 14 residues. V gave up 6 bases and J gave up 5 bases; unmatched junction bases: 9. Germline CDR1 reads LGHDT; CDR2 reads YNNKEL (reference sequence). CDR3 DNA: TGTGCCAGCAGTACCGGGACAGGATTTAACGAGCAGTACTTC. Translating gives CASSTGTGFNEQYF.

This sequence joins TRBV4-3 and TRBJ2-3; no clear D gene. The CDR3 consists of 15 residues. In germline, CDR1 is LGHNA, CDR2 YSLEER. Trimming pared 0 bases from V and 2 bases from J, leaving 9 bases between. CDR3 region: CASSQERSVTDTQYF. CDR3 in DNA: TGCGCCAGCAGCCAAGAGCGTTCGGTCACAGATACGCAGTATTTT.

With regard to this clone: The same CDR3 arises from other DNA sequences in this sample as well. The chain recombines TRBV6-1 with TRBJ2-5, with D possibly being TRBD1 (7 bases). Trimming shortened V by 3 bases and J by 0 bases, and 11 bases separated the two germline ends. This CDR3 comprises 15 residues. Germline CDR1 MNHNS, CDR2 SASEGT. The DNA for the CDR3 is TGTGCCAGCAGTGAGGCGGGGACAGACCAAGAGACCCAGTACTTC. Protein sequence: CASSEAGTDQETQYF.

The V call is TRBV27, the J call TRBJ2-5; 8 nucleotides match TRBD1. J was trimmed by 1 base and V by 10 bases; bases with no gene match: 14. The CDR3 covers 16 residues. CDR1 is MNHEY and CDR2 is SMNVEV in the germline V gene (reference sequence). In nucleotides, the CDR3 is TGTGCCACGGGTTATTCCGGGACAGGAGGCCAAGAGACCCAGTACTTC. It specifies CATGYSGTGGQETQYF.

This chain joins TRBV7-8 and TRBJ2-1; 9 bases align to TRBD1. Germline CDR1 is SGHVS and CDR2 is FQNEAQ. CDR3 size: 15 residues. V shed 2 bases and J 7 bases; nucleotides not matched to a gene: 6. CDR3 protein: CASSLNRGQWNEQFF. CDR3 bases: TGTGCCAGCAGCTTAAACAGGGGGCAGTGGAATGAGCAGTTCTTC.

The rearrangement joins TRBV10-3 to TRBJ2-7; 11 bases map to TRBD1. This CDR3 has 14 residues. Looked up from germline, CDR1 is ENHRY and CDR2 is SYGVKD. J was trimmed by 6 bases and V by 8 bases; bases with no gene match: 9. The CDR3 here is CAIGGRTGGSEQYF. In nucleotides, the CDR3 is TGTGCCATCGGTGGGAGGACAGGGGGCTCCGAGCAGTACTTC.

The chain has TRBV4-3 and TRBJ2-3; 12 bases map to TRBD2. Unmatched junction bases numbered 9, after V lost 4 bases and J lost 7 bases. From germline, CDR1 is LGHNA and CDR2 YSLEER. The CDR3 has 16 amino acids. CDR3 nucleotides: TGCGCCAGCAGCCTATCTAGCGGGGGGGCCATGAATACGCAGTATTTT. This translates into CASSLSSGGAMNTQYF.

The V gene is TRBV3-1 (or the pseudogene TRBV3-2), the J gene TRBJ1-5; TRBD1 matches at 7 bases. The germline CDR1 and CDR2 sequences are LGHDT and YNNKEL (reference sequence). The junction had 18 bases not matched to a gene; V was cut back by 5 bases and J by 5 bases. This CDR3 is built from 18 residues. CDR3 protein: CASSSQTGLRAGDQPQHF. In DNA form, the CDR3 reads TGTGCCAGCAGCTCCCAGACAGGGTTGAGGGCTGGGGATCAGCCCCAGCATTTT.